One T cell receptor beta chain is described in this entry. This specimen belongs to a study of T cells in Graves' hyperthyroidism and ophthalmopathy. Overall study: Initial diagnosis, before any treatment, was when peripheral blood was collected.

RNA transcripts yielded amplified TCR beta CDR3 regions. Primed by the HTBI set, a first-round RT-PCR was run on the TCR CDR3. Each CDR3 protein is one row after TCRdb ran MiXCR on the multiplex PCR reads. This sample has 250,000 to 300,000 distinct CDR3 sequences, with about 19% found just once. The CDR3 contains 13 residues. V was shortened by 5 bases and J by 5 bases, with 11 bases between the two germline ends. Germline CDR1 is ENHRY and CDR2 is SYGVKD. The sequence was collected from a man aged 50 to 59 with Graves' ophthalmopathy. This chain connects TRBV10-3 to TRBJ2-3, with D perhaps assigned TRBD1 or TRBD2 (5 bases each). The specimen was blood. In DNA, the CDR3 is TGTGCCATCAGTACCGGGGCGGGAGATACGCAGTATTTT. Encoded protein: CAISTGAGDTQYF.